A single sample gave rise to the 30 T cell receptor beta chains below, sequenced in a study. TCRdb processed the RT-PCR reads anew with MiXCR; each CDR3 protein has one entry. Of about 700,000 distinct CDR3 sequences listed, 14% are singletons. Sequencing was performed on memory CD4+ T cells from blood. These TCRs come from a female donor in good health, serving as a healthy control.

This clonotype was seen at least ten times. The chain uses TRBV7-2 and TRBJ2-3; 7 positions agree with TRBD2. This CDR3 contains 14 residues. Germline V gene data show CDR1 as SGHTA and CDR2 as FQGNSA. V lost 5 bases to trimming and J lost 3 bases; unmatched junction nucleotides: 5. CDR3 loop: CASSPMRGTDTQYF. CDR3 DNA: TGTGCCAGCAGCCCCATGCGGGGGACAGATACGCAGTATTTT.

A few counts support this clonotype. This chain joins TRBV7-9 and TRBJ2-5, with 8 positions matching TRBD1. The V gene's germline CDR1 is SEHNR and CDR2 FQNEAQ (reference sequence). This CDR3 spans 14 amino acids. The junction had 7 bases not matched to a gene; V was cut back by 5 bases and J by 5 bases. The CDR3 DNA reads as TGTGCCAGCAGCCCGCCAGGGGGCATCGAGACCCAGTACTTC. Translating it yields CASSPPGGIETQYF.

There are a few counts of this clonotype. This sequence joins TRBV4-3 and TRBJ1-1; D gene uncertain. Germline loops: CDR1 LGHNA, CDR2 YSLEER. This CDR3 has 18 amino acids. V was pared by 4 bases and J by 1 base, with 22 bases between. In nucleotides, the CDR3 is TGCGCCAGCAGCCTGGGCGCCAGACGCTTGGGAGAGAACACTGAAGCTTTCTTT. As protein: CASSLGARRLGENTEAFF.

This chain connects TRBV14 to TRBJ1-5; unclear D gene. CDR1 is SGHDN, CDR2 FVKESK, per germline. The CDR3 covers 9 residues. The V end lost 4 bases, the J end lost 11 bases, and 3 bases lay between the germline ends. The CDR3 region has the DNA TGTGCCAGCAGCCGGTCCCAGCATTTT. Amino acids: CASSRSQHF.

The sample holds a few counts of this clonotype. This chain joins TRBV10-3 and TRBJ1-4, with D perhaps TRBD1 (5 bases). Per germline, CDR1 ENHRY and CDR2 SYGVKD. CDR3 length equals 16 residues. The V gene lost 3 bases and the J gene lost 5 bases, with 16 bases spanning the gap. The CDR3 bases are TGTGCCATCAGTGATGGTCACCAGGGTGTGAATGAAAAACTGTTTTTT. Translating it yields CAISDGHQGVNEKLFF.

This clonotype was observed a few times. The chain joins TRBV7-6 to TRBJ2-7; D unclear. The germline V gene encodes CDR1 SGHVS and CDR2 FNYEAQ. The CDR3 consists of 12 residues. The ends were cut back, 5 bases at V and 2 bases at J, with 7 bases in the middle. The CDR3: CASSAQTYEQYF. For the CDR3, the DNA is TGTGCCAGCAGCGCACAAACCTACGAGCAGTACTTC.

This clonotype was seen only a few times. The V call is TRBV3-1, the J call TRBJ1-5, with a possible D match to TRBD1 (5 bases). Looked up from germline, CDR1 is LGHDT and CDR2 is YNNKEL (reference sequence). The CDR3 is made up of 15 amino acids. V gave up 3 bases and J gave up 6 bases, with 15 bases separating them. CDR3 sequence reads: CASSQGKGASQPQHF. CDR3 coding DNA: TGTGCCAGCAGCCAGGGTAAAGGGGCAAGTCAGCCCCAGCATTTT.

This clonotype was seen at least ten times. One junction end does not reproduce the germline sequence, and a read error may be involved. The chain combines TRBV9 with TRBJ2-3; 9 bases map to TRBD2. CDR3 length equals 15 residues. Germline values: CDR1 SGDLS, CDR2 YYNGEE. The CDR3 loop reads CASNVAGVMSDTQYF. The CDR3 bases are TGTGCCAGCAACGTAGCGGGAGTGATGTCAGATACGCAGTATTTT.

This clonotype was seen just once. The rearrangement links TRBV18 to TRBJ2-3, with 7 nucleotides matching TRBD2. The CDR3 length is 16 residues. Germline V gene lookup returns CDR1 KGHSH and CDR2 LQKENI. After removal of 3 bases from V and 2 bases from J, the junction contained 8 bases not matched to a gene. The CDR3 loop reads CASSPWGGQLTDTQYF. Written as DNA, the CDR3 is TGTGCCAGCTCACCGTGGGGAGGGCAACTCACAGATACGCAGTATTTT.

The rearrangement joins TRBV4-1 to TRBJ2-3; possibly TRBD2 for D (6 bases). Germline V lookup: CDR1 MGHRA, CDR2 YSYEKL. Trimming shortened V by 3 bases and J by 4 bases, and 20 bases separated the two germline ends. The CDR3 totals 17 residues. The CDR3 region has the DNA TGCGCCAGCAGCCATGCTCCCGGGAGAACGGGTGCAGATACGCAGTATTTT. Its protein is CASSHAPGRTGADTQYF.

J is TRBJ1-2 and V is TRBV7-8; 8 nucleotides match TRBD1. J gave up 5 bases and V 7 bases, and 12 bases lay outside the gene matches. The germline gives CDR1 SGHVS, CDR2 FQNEAQ. This CDR3 has 15 amino acids. CDR3 nucleotides: TGTGCCAGCACCCCTACAGGGGGGAATGGGTATGGCTACACCTTC. As protein: CASTPTGGNGYGYTF.

In this sample, this clonotype turned up many times. The chain employs TRBV25-1 and TRBJ2-1; the D gene is possibly TRBD1 (5 bases). From germline, CDR1 is MGHDK and CDR2 SYGVNS. Trimming took off 1 base at V and 4 bases at J, with 8 bases between the two ends. CDR3 size: 14 residues. The CDR3 protein is CASSESRQYNEQFF. Written as DNA, the CDR3 is TGTGCCAGCAGTGAATCCCGACAGTACAATGAGCAGTTCTTC.

In its sample, this clonotype was seen a few times. The chain carries TRBV12-3 or TRBV12-4 and TRBJ1-4, with 9 positions matching TRBD1. The CDR3 is made up of 16 amino acids. Trimming removed 6 bases from V and 3 bases from J; junction bases left unmatched: 8. Here the CDR3 reads CASSRTGVGSNEKLFF. The CDR3 DNA is TGTGCCAGCAGCCGGACAGGGGTGGGATCTAATGAAAAACTGTTTTTT.

This clonotype was detected only once. The V gene is TRBV2, the J gene TRBJ2-2; 10 nucleotides agree with TRBD1. V lost 7 bases, J lost 6 bases, and 8 bases stayed unmatched. The CDR3 totals 15 residues. CDR1 and CDR2 (germline): SNHLY, FYNNEI. CDR3 nucleotide sequence: TGTGCCAGCAACCTGGGACAGGGGTTTCCCGGGGAGCTGTTTTTT. Its translation: CASNLGQGFPGELFF.

This clonotype was found many times. V is TRBV29-1 and J is TRBJ1-1; TRBD1 is a possible D gene (6 bases). Germline CDR1 reads SQVTM; CDR2 reads ANQGSEA. The CDR3 has 10 residues. V was pared by 4 bases and J by 11 bases, with 11 bases between. The CDR3 sequence: CSVVQGWAFF. In DNA form, the CDR3 reads TGCAGCGTTGTCCAGGGGTGGGCTTTCTTT.

The rearrangement uses TRBV30 and TRBJ2-7; D may be TRBD2 (6 bases). V lost 3 bases to trimming and J lost 7 bases, with 19 bases between them. In germline, CDR1 is GTSNPN, CDR2 SVGIG (reference sequence). This CDR3 has 14 residues. This CDR3 is CAWSVGAGMGEQYF. CDR3 DNA sequence: TGTGCCTGGAGCGTAGGTGCGGGGATGGGTGAGCAGTACTTC.

This clonotype was observed a few times. A much larger clone is a single base away; this may be a read error. The CDR3 sequence: CSAAGTTNEQFF. The DNA for the CDR3 is TGCAGTGCTGCCGGGACTACCAATGAGCAGTTCTTC. The chain employs TRBV20-1 and TRBJ2-1, with 7 bases aligning to TRBD2. The CDR3 contains 12 residues. V trimming: 5 bases; J trimming: 6 bases; junction bases outside the gene matches: 4. Germline V gene data show CDR1 as DFQATT and CDR2 as SNEGSKA (reference sequence).

V usage is TRBV5-8 and J usage is TRBJ1-5; TRBD1 aligns across 9 bases. The germline V gene has CDR1 SGHTS and CDR2 YDEGEE. V shed 0 bases, J shed 5 bases, and the junction held 6 bases outside the gene matches. This CDR3 is 16 amino acids long. Here the CDR3 reads CASSLGATGGHQPQHF. The CDR3 coding sequence is TGTGCCAGCAGCTTGGGGGCGACAGGGGGTCATCAGCCCCAGCATTTT.

The chain couples TRBV24-1 to TRBJ1-2, with 7 nucleotides matching TRBD1. This CDR3 is 13 amino acids long. Germline V gives CDR1 KGHDR, CDR2 SFDVKD. V shed 4 bases, J shed 6 bases, and the junction held 4 bases outside the gene matches. In DNA form, the CDR3 reads TGTGCCACCAGTGAACCGACAGGGAATGGCTACACCTTC. Encoded protein: CATSEPTGNGYTF.

This clonotype was found a few times. The rearrangement links TRBV5-1 to TRBJ2-3; possibly TRBD2 for D (7 bases). V lost 4 bases, J lost 4 bases, and 16 bases lay in between. Germline CDR1 reads SGHRS; CDR2 reads YFSETQ. The CDR3 has 15 amino acids. Written as DNA, the CDR3 is TGCGCCAGCAGCGCAGGGACGGGGGGCGCAGATACGCAGTATTTT. Translation gives CASSAGTGGADTQYF.

This clonotype was seen ten or more times. The V and J genes are TRBV28 and TRBJ2-3; D is unresolved. V gave up 10 bases and J gave up 2 bases, with 16 bases separating them. The CDR3 loop spans 14 amino acids. Germline CDR1 MDHEN, CDR2 SYDVKM. Here the CDR3 reads CATLDGVSTDTQYF. The CDR3 nucleotides are TGTGCCACTCTGGATGGGGTTTCCACAGATACGCAGTATTTT.

This clonotype appeared a few times. J is TRBJ2-4 and V is TRBV3-1; D is unresolved. The CDR3 extends over 14 amino acids. Germline CDR1 LGHDT, CDR2 YNNKEL (reference sequence). V shed 4 bases and J shed 4 bases, with 11 bases lying between them. In nucleotides, the CDR3 is TGTGCCAGCAGCCTGGCGGCAGTTAAAAACATTCAGTACTTC. Translating gives CASSLAAVKNIQYF. The complete variable domain, with remaining parts taken from reference TRBV3-1 and TRBJ2-4, reads DTAVSQTPKYLVTQMGNDKSIKCEQNLGHDTMYWYKQDSKKFLKIMFSYNNKELIINETVPNRFSPKSPDKAHLNLHINSLELGDSAVYFCASSLAAVKNIQYFGAGTRLSVL.

This clonotype appeared many times. The chain has TRBV11-2 and TRBJ2-2; D is uncertain. Trimming cost V 5 bases and J 1 base, with 5 bases left between them. Germline V gene lookup returns CDR1 SGHAT and CDR2 FQNNGV. The CDR3 covers 13 residues. The CDR3 bases are TGTGCCAGCAGCGGGGAGAACACCGGGGAGCTGTTTTTT. Protein: CASSGENTGELFF.

This clonotype was seen only a few times. The rearrangement joins TRBV5-4 to TRBJ2-7, with a possible D match to TRBD2 (5 bases). Looked up from germline, CDR1 is SGHNT and CDR2 is YYREEE (reference sequence). The CDR3 loop spans 15 amino acids. Between the trimmed V and J ends, which lost 3 bases and 6 bases, there was a span of 19 bases. CDR3: CASSYQAGSGSEQYF. In nucleotides, the CDR3 is TGTGCCAGCAGCTACCAAGCCGGGTCGGGGAGCGAGCAGTACTTC.

CDR3 nucleotide sequence: TGTGCCAGCAGCCGAACGGCTAGCGGGAGAAGTCAAACAGATACGCAGTATTTT. This translates into CASSRTASGRSQTDTQYF. The gene calls are TRBV4-2 and TRBJ2-3; 10 positions agree with TRBD2. The CDR3 consists of 18 residues. J gave up 3 bases and V 4 bases, and 13 bases lay outside the gene matches. The germline gives CDR1 LGHNA, CDR2 YNFKEQ.

The chain joins TRBV7-2 to TRBJ1-3; maybe TRBD1 (5 bases). The CDR3 is 15 amino acids. Germline V CDR1 and CDR2: SGHTA, FQGNSA. Trimming left V 4 bases short and J 0 bases short, with 10 bases between. CDR3: CASSSQTVSGNTIYF. CDR3 DNA: TGTGCCAGCAGCTCCCAGACAGTCTCTGGAAACACCATATATTTT.

Only a few counts were recorded for this clonotype. V is TRBV5-1 and J is TRBJ1-1, with 8 bases that match TRBD1. The junction had 4 bases not matched to a gene; V was cut back by 6 bases and J by 0 bases. Germline V lookup: CDR1 SGHRS, CDR2 YFSETQ. This CDR3 spans 14 amino acids. Here the CDR3 DNA reads TGCGCCAGCACCTGGACAGGGATGAACACTGAAGCTTTCTTT. Amino acids: CASTWTGMNTEAFF.

This clonotype has a handful of counts. The chain has TRBV6-6 and TRBJ1-6; D call uncertain. V lost 6 bases to trimming and J lost 5 bases, with 11 bases between them. The CDR3 extends over 14 amino acids. From germline, CDR1 is MNHNY and CDR2 SVGAGI (reference sequence). The CDR3 here is CASRNSVDNSPLHF. Here the CDR3 DNA reads TGTGCCAGCAGGAACAGCGTTGATAATTCACCCCTCCACTTT.

The chain recombines TRBV11-3 with TRBJ2-3; weak D call: TRBD1 (5 bases). Trimming left V 5 bases short and J 6 bases short, with 12 bases between. Germline CDR1 SGHNT, CDR2 YENEEA. The CDR3 is 13 residues long. CDR3 region: CASSRRGRDTQYF. CDR3 nucleotide sequence: TGTGCCAGCAGCCGAAGGGGTCGGGATACGCAGTATTTT.

This clonotype has just a few counts. The V gene is TRBV18, the J gene TRBJ2-1; TRBD1 might be the D (5 bases). V was trimmed by 6 bases and J by 7 bases, leaving 19 bases between them. The germline V gene has CDR1 KGHSH and CDR2 LQKENI. The CDR3 loop spans 15 amino acids. CDR3 in amino acids: CASSQMIRVGNEQFF. The CDR3, as DNA: TGTGCCAGCTCTCAGATGATCAGGGTTGGTAATGAGCAGTTCTTC.